Described below is a single TCR beta chain sequence and its context. The antigen is undetermined. These data originate in a study of shared clonotypes between healthy human individuals. Study details: CD4 naive and memory got three plates each, CD8 naive two, CD8 memory one. Study-level points and caveats: Collection of samples was limited to blood; tissue repertoires likely differ. A handful of donors held 4.5% to 5% of naive CD4 clonotypes in common.

Germline-derived CDR1 and CDR2 are SEHNR and FQNEAQ (reference sequence). The CDR3 is 15 amino acids. The ends lost 3 bases at V and 8 bases at J; junction bases unmatched: 9. An even split of each subset's genomic DNA across several immunoSEQ plates was performed. Data came from immunoSEQ multiplex PCR; TCRdb stores just in-frame clones and leaves some out. Among millions of clones listed, 85% to 95% were seen once. Positively selected for CCR7, the CD45RO-negative cells used as naive CD8 cells excluded terminally differentiated effector memory CD45RA+ cells. V is TRBV7-9 and J is TRBJ2-1, with 8 bases aligning to TRBD1. The receptor comes from a man in his late teens or twenties in good health. Some clones in this sample may be carry-over from other donors' samples. The sequencing input was naive CD8+ T cells from PBMCs. The CDR3 coding sequence is TGTGCCAGCAGCTTCCGGGCAGGGGGCAGGGATGAGCAGTTCTTC. Translation gives CASSFRAGGRDEQFF.